This is a list of T cell receptor beta chains from one sample in a study of OX40 agonist ivuxolimab in advanced cancers. Sequenced by immunoSEQ multiplex PCR; TCRdb stores in-frame clones only, minus some. The data show 65,000 to 75,000 clones, roughly 90% seen once. The sample was CD4+ or CD8+ T cells sorted from blood, taken in a trial of the OX40 agonist ivuxolimab. The receptors were gathered from an adult with an advanced solid tumor such as melanoma, head and neck, liver or kidney cancer. CDR3s include the opening cysteine and the closing phenylalanine or tryptophan. Each record gives: J gene, V gene, CDR3 protein.

TRBJ2-5 TRBV7-6 CASSLGQGETQYF
TRBJ2-2 TRBV9 CASSASGTNTGELFF
TRBJ2-7 TRBV27 CASSGDSGASYEQYF
TRBJ1-6 TRBV30 CAWSRGPSYNSPLHF
TRBJ2-1 TRBV29-1 CSVVRGGEQFF
TRBJ2-1 TRBV9 CASSVGLAGWGEQFF
TRBJ2-2 TRBV2 CASSEWTSGRANTGELFF
TRBJ2-7 TRBV7-8 CASSYGSGISHEQYF
TRBJ2-3 TRBV10-2 CAIRAGGFTDTQYF
TRBJ2-1 TRBV7-9 CASSSTRWDSYNEQFF
TRBJ1-6 TRBV7-9 CASSLEGNSPLHF
TRBJ2-3 TRBV7-9 CASSLEISGTDTQYF
TRBJ2-3 TRBV6-1 CASSGTSAGVTDTQYF
TRBJ2-1 TRBV10-3 CAISEFSMSSYNEQFF
TRBJ2-7 TRBV6-5 CASSYTYRGREQYF
TRBJ2-6 TRBV5-8 CASSFRDRAGANVLTF
TRBJ2-1 TRBV4-1 CASSQVAGGPYEQFF
TRBJ2-7 TRBV7-2 CASSPVLTRQYF
TRBJ2-5 TRBV5-1 CASSFQAGVLETQYF
TRBJ2-7 TRBV7-9 CASSQVIKPFYEQYF
TRBJ2-3 TRBV2 CASSDEYTDTQYF
TRBJ2-7 TRBV4-1 CASSQDRRTGGSYEQYF
TRBJ1-5 TRBV19 CASSPSGTGDNQPQHF
TRBJ1-1 TRBV19 CASSHWYLDTEAFF
TRBJ1-4 TRBV7-2 CASSLAKTNEKLFF
TRBJ2-7 TRBV30 CAWSGGTVTYEQYF
TRBJ2-3 TRBV7-9 CASSQGAGPTDTQYF
TRBJ2-1 TRBV6-1 CASRPRDFENNEQFF
TRBJ1-1 TRBV19 CASGLKPTNTEAFF
TRBJ2-1 TRBV7-9 CASSPGREKIEQFF
TRBJ2-2 TRBV19 CASSIVGLNTGELFF
TRBJ1-5 TRBV2 CASSIYYSQPQHF
TRBJ2-1 TRBV7-2 CASRLAVLGLVNEQFF
TRBJ2-3 TRBV5-1 CASSLGGRHTDTQYF
TRBJ1-1 TRBV7-9 CASSFWGNTEAFF
TRBJ1-2 TRBV10-1 CASSDSVGSGGYTF
TRBJ2-5 TRBV5-1 CASSLTGYQETQYF